Listed here is a single T cell receptor (beta chain). Its antigen is unidentified. These data come from a study of neoadjuvant anti-PD-1 for oral cavity cancer. Study overall: Non-progressing patients received a fourth nivolumab dose near day 43, then surgery on days 50-56. Study-wide results and caveats: Higher pretreatment Treg/Th17 ratios tracked higher pretreatment blood clonality.

Trimming cost V 6 bases and J 7 bases, with 9 bases left between them. Looked up from germline, CDR1 is LNHDA and CDR2 is SQIVND (reference sequence). This CDR3 contains 11 residues. The assay was immunoSEQ multiplex PCR, and TCRdb's table has in-frame clones only and misses some. The data contain about 42,000 clones, about 76% of them singletons. The time point: after neoadjuvant nivolumab, at surgical resection. Cohort: HPV-negative, locally advanced oral cavity squamous cell carcinoma patients. The chain joins TRBV19 to TRBJ1-1; D ambiguous. The sample consisted of PBMCs, taken after nivolumab (anti-PD-1) treatment. This receptor was obtained from a person between 35 and 79 years old with oral cavity squamous cell carcinoma. This chain's CDR3 is CASSHISEAFF. DNA of the CDR3: TGTGCCAGTAGCCATATCAGTGAAGCTTTCTTT.